The 4 T cell receptor beta chains in this list originate from one sample, sequenced in a study of blood T cell repertoires in COVID-19. Generated by immunoSEQ multiplex PCR, the TCRdb table keeps only in-frame clones and is missing some. Of 90,000 to 150,000 clones in the sample, approximately 87% are singletons; the top ten hold roughly 7.9%. The specimen sequenced was peripheral blood. Receptors were obtained from a man aged 65 to 79 who had recovered from COVID-19.

This sequence joins TRBV28 and TRBJ2-7, with 8 bases lining up with TRBD1. Unmatched junction bases numbered 9, after V lost 5 bases and J lost 3 bases. The CDR3 is made up of 15 amino acids. In germline, CDR1 is MDHEN, CDR2 SYDVKM. The CDR3 region has the DNA TGTGCCAGCAGTACTCCCGGGACAGGATTCTACGAGCAGTACTTC. It encodes CASSTPGTGFYEQYF.

The rearrangement uses TRBV24-1 and TRBJ2-7; 10 nucleotides align to TRBD2. The length of the CDR3 is 18 residues. The junction had 19 bases not matched to a gene; V was cut back by 8 bases and J by 4 bases. Germline-derived CDR1 and CDR2 are KGHDR and SFDVKD. The CDR3 reads CATKLPSGRIAGGYEQYF. The CDR3 DNA reads TGTGCCACCAAGTTACCTAGCGGGAGAATCGCAGGAGGGTACGAGCAGTACTTC.

This chain connects TRBV16 to TRBJ1-5, with D perhaps TRBD1 (6 bases). CDR1 is KGHSY, CDR2 FQNENV, per germline. The CDR3 is 12 residues long. Trimming left V 7 bases short and J 5 bases short, with 9 bases between. CDR3 DNA: TGTGCCAGCACGGACAGTTATCAGCCCCAGCATTTT. Its translation is CASTDSYQPQHF.

The chain links TRBV5-1 to TRBJ2-7; weak D call: TRBD1 (5 bases). The CDR3 is 14 residues long. Germline CDR1 is SGHRS and CDR2 is YFSETQ. With 0 bases removed from V and 7 bases from J, the gap between germline ends came to 14 bases. Written as DNA, the CDR3 is TGCGCCAGCAGCTTGGATCGCAGGGTGGGAGAGCAGTACTTC. The encoded protein is CASSLDRRVGEQYF.